This passage covers 15 T cell receptor beta chains from one sample sequenced in a study of radiation and T cells in renal cell carcinoma. Time point indicated: blood 4 weeks post-SBRT, at nephrectomy. The sample's treatment: 15 Gy SBRT to primary tumor, nephrectomy 4 weeks later. The protocol was immunoSEQ multiplex PCR, while the TCRdb copy is restricted to in-frame clones and leaves out a portion. Of approximately 90,000 clones in the sample, over 80% are singletons; the top ten hold approximately 8.6%. Sequenced here: blood, sampled from a patient whose treatment included radiotherapy and nephrectomy. The source of these receptors is a man aged 50 to 59 with renal cell carcinoma.

A few counts support this clone. The chain carries TRBV9 and TRBJ1-3; the D gene is possibly TRBD1 (5 bases). V lost 4 bases, J lost 4 bases, and 18 bases lay in between. This CDR3 has 16 amino acids. Germline assignment: CDR1 SGDLS and CDR2 YYNGEE. CDR3 sequence: CASSTSHQGAGNTIYF. The CDR3 DNA reads TGTGCCAGCAGCACCTCACATCAGGGCGCAGGAAACACCATATATTTT.

The chain combines TRBV18 with TRBJ1-1; unclear D gene. The ends were cut back, 0 bases at V and 4 bases at J, with 12 bases in the middle. Germline V CDR1 and CDR2: KGHSH, LQKENI. This CDR3 comprises 15 residues. The CDR3 DNA reads TGTGCCAGCTCACCACCGGGAGGGTGGGGCACTGAAGCTTTCTTT. It yields the protein CASSPPGGWGTEAFF.

Here the CDR3 reads CASSPRGGVSYNEQFF. For the CDR3, the DNA is TGCGCCAGCAGCCCACGCGGCGGGGTCTCCTACAATGAGCAGTTCTTC. The V call is TRBV5-1, the J call TRBJ2-1, with a weak D call TRBD2 (6 bases). Germline V gene data show CDR1 as SGHRS and CDR2 as YFSETQ. The CDR3 has 16 residues. The V and J ends lost 4 bases and 0 bases respectively, with 14 bases between them.

This chain uses TRBV19 with TRBJ1-4, with D hard to call. Deletions cut 5 bases from V and 3 bases from J, with 16 bases between. This CDR3 region has 16 residues. CDR1 is LNHDA and CDR2 is SQIVND in the germline V gene (reference sequence). CDR3 in amino acids: CASSPSAGTANEKLFF. CDR3 bases: TGTGCCAGTAGTCCCTCTGCGGGCACGGCTAATGAAAAACTGTTTTTT.

The rearrangement uses TRBV4-1 and TRBJ1-2, with D maybe TRBD1 (5 bases). V was cut by 6 bases and J by 2 bases, with 13 bases left in between. The CDR3 runs to 14 residues. The germline gives CDR1 MGHRA, CDR2 YSYEKL. This chain's CDR3 is CASRPSGGNYGYTF. The CDR3 bases are TGCGCCAGCAGACCCTCCGGGGGAAACTATGGCTACACCTTC.

The rearrangement links TRBV9 to TRBJ1-2; D unclear. Trimming took off 4 bases at V and 4 bases at J, with 17 bases between the two ends. In germline, CDR1 is SGDLS, CDR2 YYNGEE. The CDR3 has 15 residues. In nucleotides, the CDR3 is TGTGCCAGCAGCCCTCGGGTCGGTGGTACCTATGGCTACACCTTC. Its protein is CASSPRVGGTYGYTF.

The chain links TRBV2 to TRBJ2-3; the D call may be TRBD1 or TRBD2 (5 bases each). Looked up from germline, CDR1 is SNHLY and CDR2 is FYNNEI. Deletions cut 4 bases from V and 4 bases from J, with 9 bases between. The CDR3 has 13 amino acids. The CDR3, as DNA: TGTGCCAGCAGTGCGGGGACGGCAGATACGCAGTATTTT. It translates to CASSAGTADTQYF.

V and J are TRBV5-1 and TRBJ2-7, with 7 bases identical to TRBD1. This CDR3 spans 15 amino acids. V was clipped by 4 bases and J by 0 bases; unmatched bases: 7. Germline V gene sequence: CDR1 SGHRS, CDR2 YFSETQ. CDR3 coding DNA: TGCGCCAGCAGCCAAAACGGACAGGTCTCCTACGAGCAGTACTTC. This translates into CASSQNGQVSYEQYF.

The rearrangement uses TRBV6-5 and TRBJ1-6; TRBD1 agrees at 9 bases. This CDR3 spans 15 amino acids. Germline CDR1 is MNHEY and CDR2 is SVGAGI. J lost 6 bases, V lost 7 bases, and 7 bases had no gene match. The CDR3 region is CASTTLQGANSPLHF. The CDR3 nucleotides are TGTGCCAGCACCACCTTACAGGGGGCTAATTCACCCCTCCACTTT.

The CDR3 is CSGQRAGEQYF. CDR3 sequence (DNA): TGCAGCGGCCAAAGGGCGGGCGAGCAGTACTTC. The chain uses TRBV29-1 and TRBJ2-7; weak D call: TRBD2 (5 bases). CDR1 SQVTM and CDR2 ANQGSEA come from the germline V gene. The CDR3 has 11 amino acids. V was pared by 7 bases and J by 6 bases, with 13 bases between.

J is TRBJ2-7 and V is TRBV27; the D gene is possibly TRBD2 (7 bases). The CDR3 covers 15 residues. Germline values: CDR1 MNHEY, CDR2 SMNVEV (reference sequence). V gave up 3 bases and J gave up 1 base, with 13 bases separating them. The CDR3 region is CASSFRGAVSYEQYF. CDR3 DNA: TGTGCCAGCAGTTTTCGGGGGGCTGTGTCCTACGAGCAGTACTTC.

This clone was picked up one time. This sequence joins TRBV4-2 and TRBJ1-2, with D uncertain. V lost 0 bases and J 3 bases, leaving 20 bases between the germline ends. The CDR3 runs 18 residues. Germline values: CDR1 LGHNA, CDR2 YNFKEQ. Written as DNA, the CDR3 is TGTGCCAGCAGCCAAGATGAGGGCTCAGCCGTGACCCACTATGGCTACACCTTC. Translating gives CASSQDEGSAVTHYGYTF.

J is TRBJ2-2 and V is TRBV30, with 11 bases aligning to TRBD2. Per the germline V gene, CDR1 is GTSNPN and CDR2 is SVGIG (reference sequence). Trimming removed 8 bases from V and 6 bases from J; junction bases left unmatched: 8. This CDR3 contains 14 residues. CDR3 sequence reads: CAHSGGAWSGELFF. Here the CDR3 DNA reads TGTGCCCATAGCGGGGGGGCGTGGTCCGGGGAGCTGTTTTTT.

The V and J genes are TRBV27 and TRBJ2-7, with 7 bases identical to TRBD2. Germline V gene lookup returns CDR1 MNHEY and CDR2 SMNVEV (reference sequence). The CDR3 is 14 residues long. With V trimmed by 5 bases and J by 5 bases, 9 bases remained unmatched. The CDR3 DNA reads as TGTGCCAGCAGTCTTTGGGGAGGGCAGAACGAGCAGTACTTC. This gives the protein CASSLWGGQNEQYF.

The rearrangement uses TRBV11-3 and TRBJ2-1; possibly TRBD1 or TRBD2 for D (5 bases each). The CDR3 contains 14 residues. In germline, CDR1 is SGHNT, CDR2 YENEEA. Trimming left V 2 bases short and J 4 bases short, with 9 bases between. The CDR3 spells CASSLPGPYNEQFF. Here the CDR3 DNA reads TGTGCCAGCAGCTTACCGGGACCGTACAATGAGCAGTTCTTC.